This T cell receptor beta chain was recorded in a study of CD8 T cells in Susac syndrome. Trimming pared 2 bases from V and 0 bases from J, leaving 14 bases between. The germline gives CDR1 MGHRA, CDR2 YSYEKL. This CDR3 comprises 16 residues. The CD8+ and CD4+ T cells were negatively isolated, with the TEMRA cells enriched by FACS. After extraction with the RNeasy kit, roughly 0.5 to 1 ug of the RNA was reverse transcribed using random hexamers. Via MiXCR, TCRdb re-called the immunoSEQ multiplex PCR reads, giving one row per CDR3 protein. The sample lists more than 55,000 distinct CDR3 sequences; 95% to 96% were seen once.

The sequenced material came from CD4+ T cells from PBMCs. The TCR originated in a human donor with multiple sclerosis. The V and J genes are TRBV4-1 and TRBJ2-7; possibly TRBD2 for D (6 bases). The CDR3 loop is CASSQPLRGSSYEQYF. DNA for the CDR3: TGCGCCAGCAGCCAACCCCTACGGGGGAGCTCCTACGAGCAGTACTTC.